Listed here is a single TCR beta chain. This record comes from a study of blood T cell repertoires in COVID-19. For the study at large: The analysed material was cDNA or gDNA that came from T cells, B-cell-depleted T cells, or PBMCs.

Seattle researchers signed up patients amid active infection and tracked them longitudinally. The germline CDR1 and CDR2 sequences are SGHKS and YYEKEE (reference sequence). V shed 0 bases and J 4 bases; nucleotides not matched to a gene: 6. This CDR3 comprises 16 residues. The assay was immunoSEQ multiplex PCR, and TCRdb's table has in-frame clones only and misses some. Of some 180,000 clones detected, 84% appear once; the ten largest clones hold 2.5% to 3%. The sample comprised peripheral blood. The chain is built from TRBV5-5 and TRBJ2-5; 10 bases are a match to TRBD2. This TCR derives from a woman aged 80 or over with COVID-19, enrolled during active disease. CDR3 DNA sequence: TGTGCCAGCAGCTTGGAACTAGCGGGGATGATAGAGACCCAGTACTTC. This sequence encodes CASSLELAGMIETQYF.